The entry below gives a single T cell receptor beta chain sequence along with its context. Its specificity is unknown. The PCR had 60 Vbeta and 13 Jbeta primers. TCRdb's copy holds only in-frame clones and misses some; the assay was immunoSEQ multiplex PCR. The table lists 100,000 to 150,000 clones, approximately 70% of them singletons, with 1.5% in the top ten. CDR1 is LNHNV and CDR2 is YYDKDF in the germline V gene (reference sequence). CDR3 length: 13 amino acids. With 3 bases removed from V and 4 bases from J, the gap between germline ends came to 7 bases. This sample stems from a study of cytomegalovirus exposure and HLA in healthy donors. Regarding the study as a whole: According to an earlier analysis, most TCR beta V segments yielded productive rearrangements about 90% or about 30% of the time.

The material sequenced was PBMCs. This sequence was found in a young man in good health and CMV-seronegative. This rearrangement joins TRBV15 to TRBJ2-1; D ambiguous. The CDR3 DNA is TGTGCCACCAGCAGCTACGGTTACAATGAGCAGTTCTTC. Amino acid sequence: CATSSYGYNEQFF.